This TCR beta chain stems from a study of cytomegalovirus exposure and HLA in healthy donors. Study results and caveats: Later, TCR association rates were found to vary by HLA locus, highest for DRB1 and lowest for HLA-C. Accurate prediction of HLA-A and HLA-B alleles (for most subjects) was reportedly achieved from TCR beta sequences.

As to this clone: The antigen is undetermined.

The study ran its PCR with 60 Vbeta and 13 Jbeta primers. Here immunoSEQ multiplex PCR was the method, and the copy in TCRdb shows in-frame clones only, minus some. The sample holds some 180,000 clones, around 80% seen once. Samples came from healthy bone marrow donors. The sample consisted of PBMCs. This sequence was found in a man younger than 35 in good health and CMV-seronegative.

CDR3 region: CASSFIQETQYF. For the CDR3, the DNA is TGTGCCAGCAGCTTTATTCAAGAGACCCAGTACTTC. This chain connects TRBV5-4 to TRBJ2-5; D is undetermined. The CDR3 has 12 residues. V lost 2 bases, J lost 2 bases, and 4 bases lay in between. Per the germline V gene, CDR1 is SGHNT and CDR2 is YYREEE (reference sequence).